Each of the 31 T cell receptor beta chains below was sequenced from the same sample in a study of radiation and T cells in renal cell carcinoma. Method: immunoSEQ multiplex PCR; TCRdb's copy keeps in-frame clones and lacks some. The table lists around 46,000 clones, roughly 83% of them singletons. Time point denoted: baseline pretreatment blood. Stated treatment: 15 Gy SBRT to primary tumor, nephrectomy 4 weeks later. The material sequenced was blood, taken from a patient whose treatment included radiotherapy and nephrectomy. These receptors were obtained from a woman in her 70s with renal cell carcinoma.

J is TRBJ2-7 and V is TRBV4-3; D tentatively fits TRBD1 or TRBD2 (6 bases each). Germline V gene data show CDR1 as LGHNA and CDR2 as YSLEER. V was pared by 2 bases and J by 2 bases, with 13 bases between. The CDR3 totals 15 residues. CDR3 protein: CASSQWSGGTYEQYF. The CDR3 DNA follows: TGCGCCAGCAGCCAATGGTCCGGGGGCACCTACGAGCAGTACTTC.

The J gene is TRBJ2-3, the V gene TRBV30, with D hard to call. The CDR3 is 14 residues long. V lost 0 bases and J lost 0, with 7 bases in between. CDR1 is GTSNPN, CDR2 SVGIG, per germline (reference sequence). The CDR3 DNA reads as TGTGCCTGGAGTGTACGCACTAGCACAGATACGCAGTATTTT. This sequence encodes CAWSVRTSTDTQYF.

The genes are TRBV19 and TRBJ1-1; D is possibly TRBD1 (5 bases). Trimming removed 5 bases at V and 1 base at J, with 14 bases between. Germline values: CDR1 LNHDA, CDR2 SQIVND (reference sequence). The CDR3 has 15 amino acids. CDR3 residues: CASSFQGWANTEAFF. The DNA for the CDR3 is TGTGCCAGTAGTTTCCAGGGATGGGCGAACACTGAAGCTTTCTTT.

This rearrangement joins TRBV27 to TRBJ1-4, with no clear D. The V and J ends lost 5 bases and 5 bases respectively, with 15 bases between them. The V gene's germline CDR1 is MNHEY and CDR2 SMNVEV (reference sequence). CDR3 size: 15 residues. The CDR3 sequence is CASSGLEVGNEKLFF. The CDR3 nucleotides are TGTGCCAGCAGTGGATTGGAAGTTGGAAATGAAAAACTGTTTTTT.

The chain has TRBV2 and TRBJ1-1; 9 bases match TRBD1. The germline gives CDR1 SNHLY, CDR2 FYNNEI. The CDR3 is 14 amino acids. Trimming at V came to 6 bases and at J to 4 bases, leaving 6 bases not matched to a gene. The CDR3 spells CASRDRGRGTEAFF. The CDR3 DNA sequence: TGTGCCAGCAGGGACAGGGGACGCGGCACTGAAGCTTTCTTT. Full variable domain (remainder filled in from reference TRBV2 and TRBJ1-1): EPEVTQTPSHQVTQMGQEVILRCVPISNHLYFYWYRQILGQKVEFLVSFYNNEISEKSEIFDDQFSVERPDGSNFTLKIRSTKLEDSAMYFCASRDRGRGTEAFFGQGTRLTVV.

This rearrangement joins TRBV2 to TRBJ1-5, with TRBD1 matching over 8 bases. The CDR3 sequence is 14 residues long. With 3 bases clipped from V and 7 bases from J, the junction kept 5 bases outside the gene matches. Germline CDR1 is SNHLY and CDR2 is FYNNEI. CDR3 nucleotide sequence: TGTGCCAGCAGTGACAGGGGGCTGGGGCAGCCCCAGCATTTT. Translated: CASSDRGLGQPQHF.

The V and J genes are TRBV20-1 and TRBJ2-1; 7 bases are a match to TRBD2. V trimming: 5 bases; J trimming: 9 bases; junction bases outside the gene matches: 1. CDR1 and CDR2 (germline): DFQATT, SNEGSKA (reference sequence). This CDR3 has 10 residues. The CDR3: CSAPGGEQFF. The CDR3 nucleotides read TGCAGTGCTCCGGGGGGTGAGCAGTTCTTC.

This rearrangement joins TRBV10-3 to TRBJ1-2; 10 nucleotides align to TRBD1. The CDR3 has 15 residues. The V gene's germline CDR1 is ENHRY and CDR2 SYGVKD. Trimming removed 4 bases from V and 4 bases from J; junction bases left unmatched: 6. CDR3 bases: TGTGCCATCAGTGTCTCGACAGGGGGCAGCTATGGCTACACCTTC. Protein: CAISVSTGGSYGYTF.

Comments on this clone: In the same sample, other DNA sequences code for this CDR3. This chain joins TRBV7-9 and TRBJ1-1, with D unclear. Germline-derived CDR1 and CDR2 are SEHNR and FQNEAQ (reference sequence). V was pared by 3 bases and J by 1 base, with 6 bases between. This CDR3 is 13 amino acids long. CDR3 residues: CASSLWENTEAFF. The CDR3 region has the DNA TGTGCCAGCAGCTTGTGGGAGAACACTGAAGCTTTCTTT.

V and J are TRBV9 and TRBJ2-7; 9 nucleotides agree with TRBD1. The ends lost 4 bases at V and 3 bases at J; junction bases unmatched: 8. This CDR3 is 15 amino acids long. Germline lookup yields CDR1 SGDLS and CDR2 YYNGEE. The CDR3 DNA is TGTGCCAGCAGCCTGGGACAGGGAGTCGGCTACGAGCAGTACTTC. Protein sequence: CASSLGQGVGYEQYF. The entire variable domain, with the rest obtained from reference TRBV9 and TRBJ2-7, is as follows: DSGVTQTPKHLITATGQRVTLRCSPRSGDLSVYWYQQSLDQGLQFLIQYYNGEERAKGNILERFSAQQFPDLHSELNLSSLELGDSALYFCASSLGQGVGYEQYFGPGTRLTVT.

The V call is TRBV5-1, the J call TRBJ2-7; TRBD1 agrees at 9 bases. After removal of 0 bases from V and 2 bases from J, the junction contained 9 bases not matched to a gene. Looked up from germline, CDR1 is SGHRS and CDR2 is YFSETQ. The CDR3 is 17 amino acids. CDR3 DNA: TGCGCCAGCAGCTTGGATTTCGTGACAGGGGGTCCCTACGAGCAGTACTTC. Its translation: CASSLDFVTGGPYEQYF.

The chain combines TRBV7-6 with TRBJ2-1; perhaps TRBD1 as D (5 bases). CDR3 length: 15 amino acids. V lost 5 bases to trimming and J lost 0 bases, with 11 bases between them. The germline V gene encodes CDR1 SGHVS and CDR2 FNYEAQ. This chain's CDR3 is CASSLQESSYNEQFF. CDR3 bases: TGTGCCAGCAGCCTACAGGAGAGCTCCTACAATGAGCAGTTCTTC.

This chain connects TRBV7-8 to TRBJ2-1; 8 bases fit TRBD2. The CDR3 length is 15 residues. With 5 bases clipped from V and 6 bases from J, the junction kept 9 bases outside the gene matches. CDR1 and CDR2 (germline): SGHVS, FQNEAQ. The CDR3 region is CASSRTGTRGNEQFF. For the CDR3, the DNA is TGTGCCAGCAGCCGAACCGGGACTAGGGGCAATGAGCAGTTCTTC.

V usage is TRBV9 and J usage is TRBJ2-5; 11 nucleotides line up with TRBD2. The V segment lost 4 bases and the J segment 3 bases; nucleotides outside the gene matches: 2. There are 14 residues in the CDR3. Germline V gene data show CDR1 as SGDLS and CDR2 as YYNGEE. This CDR3 reads CASSKGLAEETQYF. CDR3 in DNA: TGTGCCAGCAGCAAGGGACTAGCGGAAGAGACCCAGTACTTC.

The genes are TRBV7-6 and TRBJ2-2; 12 nucleotides align to TRBD2. Germline V gene lookup returns CDR1 SGHVS and CDR2 FNYEAQ. The CDR3 loop spans 18 amino acids. The trim removed 2 bases at V and 4 bases at J, leaving 8 bases unmatched. The CDR3 spells CASSLRLAGGPGTGELFF. The CDR3 nucleotides are TGTGCCAGCAGCTTACGGCTAGCGGGGGGGCCGGGCACCGGGGAGCTGTTTTTT.

This clone occurred a few times. A read error may account for a junction end that differs from germline. CDR3 sequence reads: CASSPPSDTQQTQYF. For the CDR3, the DNA is TGTGCCAGCTCACCCCCTTCGGACACCCAACAGACCCAGTACTTC. The chain recombines TRBV18 with TRBJ2-5; maybe TRBD1 (5 bases). Germline CDR1 and CDR2: KGHSH and LQKENI. The CDR3 has 15 residues.

This clone was observed a handful of times. CDR3 sequence reads: CATSSGLAGSTDTQYF. As DNA, the CDR3 is TGTGCCACCAGCTCAGGACTAGCGGGAAGCACAGATACGCAGTATTTT. This chain uses TRBV15 with TRBJ2-3; 12 bases fit TRBD2. V was clipped by 5 bases and J by 0 bases; unmatched bases: 3. Germline V gives CDR1 LNHNV, CDR2 YYDKDF (reference sequence). The length of the CDR3 is 16 residues. Using reference TRBV15 and TRBJ2-3 for the parts outside the CDR3, the full variable domain is DAMVIQNPRYQVTQFGKPVTLSCSQTLNHNVMYWYQQKSSQAPKLLFHYYDKDFNNEADTPDNFQSRRPNTSFCFLDIRSPGLGDTAMYLCATSSGLAGSTDTQYFGPGTRLTVL.

This clone was recorded once. This rearrangement joins TRBV5-1 to TRBJ2-5; no clear D. Germline-derived CDR1 and CDR2 are SGHRS and YFSETQ. This CDR3 comprises 13 residues. V was trimmed by 4 bases and J by 3 bases, leaving 10 bases between them. The CDR3 here is CASSAGLEETQYF. The CDR3 coding sequence is TGCGCCAGCAGCGCCGGCCTAGAAGAGACCCAGTACTTC.

This chain uses TRBV2 with TRBJ2-1; 14 nucleotides match TRBD2. Germline CDR1 is SNHLY and CDR2 is FYNNEI. After removal of 6 bases from V and 14 bases from J, the junction contained 6 bases not matched to a gene. This CDR3 comprises 13 residues. The CDR3 nucleotides read TGTGCCAGCAGACCGGGACTAGCGGGAGCCGAGTTCTTC. Translating it yields CASRPGLAGAEFF.

The rearrangement links TRBV5-3 to TRBJ2-7, with D possibly being TRBD1 (6 bases). TRBV5-3 falls under the ORF class, with uncertain function. The CDR3 loop spans 15 amino acids. V shed 2 bases and J shed 3 bases, with 15 bases lying between them. CDR3 coding DNA: TGTGCCAGAAGCTTACCCGGGACATCGTACTACGAGCAGTACTTC. It is translated as CARSLPGTSYYEQYF.

The gene calls are TRBV19 and TRBJ1-2; weak D call: TRBD1 (5 bases). V was shortened by 6 bases and J by 2 bases, with 16 bases between the two germline ends. Germline lookup yields CDR1 LNHDA and CDR2 SQIVND (reference sequence). The CDR3 sequence is 15 residues long. This CDR3 is CASRRNRDPNYGYTF. The CDR3 DNA follows: TGTGCCAGTAGGCGGAACCGGGACCCAAACTATGGCTACACCTTC.

The chain employs TRBV29-1 and TRBJ2-2; D is undetermined. This CDR3 is 12 amino acids long. The germline gives CDR1 SQVTM, CDR2 ANQGSEA. V was trimmed by 7 bases and J by 7 bases, leaving 13 bases between them. The CDR3 nucleotides are TGCAGCGCGGCCACCTCGAACGGGGAGCTGTTTTTT. This gives the protein CSAATSNGELFF.

The J gene is TRBJ2-7, the V gene TRBV5-4, with D possibly being TRBD1 (5 bases). Between the trimmed V and J ends, which lost 3 bases and 4 bases, there was a span of 11 bases. Germline V gene sequence: CDR1 SGHNT, CDR2 YYREEE (reference sequence). The CDR3 extends over 13 amino acids. Here the CDR3 DNA reads TGTGCCAGCAGCTCCGACAGCCTTTACGAGCAGTACTTC. Its protein is CASSSDSLYEQYF.

This chain connects TRBV9 to TRBJ1-2, with 8 positions matching TRBD1. With 3 bases clipped from V and 5 bases from J, the junction kept 3 bases outside the gene matches. The CDR3 is 13 amino acids. Germline lookup yields CDR1 SGDLS and CDR2 YYNGEE. The CDR3 nucleotides are TGTGCCAGCAGCGGAACAGGGGGGTATGGCTACACCTTC. Protein: CASSGTGGYGYTF.

J is TRBJ2-5 and V is TRBV10-3; 7 bases match TRBD2. The V gene's germline CDR1 is ENHRY and CDR2 SYGVKD. V lost 0 bases to trimming and J lost 3 bases; unmatched junction nucleotides: 10. The CDR3 contains 17 residues. This CDR3 is CAISESLSGVGKETQYF. The DNA of the CDR3 is TGTGCCATCAGTGAGTCTCTAAGCGGGGTAGGGAAAGAGACCCAGTACTTC.

The sample holds one count of this clone. The chain carries TRBV7-8 and TRBJ2-1; 7 bases align to TRBD2. V gave up 6 bases and J gave up 10 bases; unmatched junction bases: 6. This CDR3 is built from 12 residues. Germline loops: CDR1 SGHVS, CDR2 FQNEAQ. CDR3 amino acids: CASSSHGGEQFF. The CDR3 nucleotides are TGTGCCAGCAGTTCTCACGGGGGGGAGCAGTTCTTC.

This clone was detected only a few times. As DNA, the CDR3 is TGCGCCAGCAGCCAAGCAAGCGTTGCGGAGGGGGACAATGAGCAGTTCTTC. Translation: CASSQASVAEGDNEQFF. The gene calls are TRBV4-1 and TRBJ2-1, with D perhaps being TRBD1 or TRBD2 (6 bases each). This CDR3 is 17 amino acids long. Per the germline V gene, CDR1 is MGHRA and CDR2 is YSYEKL. V lost 1 base to trimming and J lost 5 bases, with 18 bases between them.

There are a few counts of this clone. This rearrangement joins TRBV10-3 to TRBJ2-7; 13 nucleotides match TRBD2. The CDR3 runs 14 residues. V shed 7 bases, J shed 10 bases, and the junction held 10 bases outside the gene matches. CDR1 and CDR2 (germline): ENHRY, SYGVKD. The CDR3 DNA reads TGTGCCATCAAGGTAGGAGGGACTAGCGGGAACCAGTACTTC. Translation gives CAIKVGGTSGNQYF.

The rearrangement joins TRBV27 to TRBJ2-7; weak D call: TRBD1 (6 bases). The ends were cut back, 6 bases at V and 5 bases at J, with 17 bases in the middle. Looked up from germline, CDR1 is MNHEY and CDR2 is SMNVEV (reference sequence). This CDR3 region has 14 residues. The CDR3 sequence is CASSDPTGSHEQYF. Written as DNA, the CDR3 is TGTGCCAGCAGCGACCCGACAGGTTCTCACGAGCAGTACTTC.

The chain carries TRBV5-1 and TRBJ1-1; no clear D gene. Trimming removed 4 bases from V and 1 base from J, with 17 bases in between. CDR3 length: 16 residues. The germline V gene has CDR1 SGHRS and CDR2 YFSETQ. The DNA for the CDR3 is TGCGCCAGCAGCATTCGCTGGGGTTCGGGGAACACTGAAGCTTTCTTT. The encoded protein is CASSIRWGSGNTEAFF.

The J gene is TRBJ2-5, the V gene TRBV9; 7 bases agree with TRBD1. The junction had 7 bases not matched to a gene; V was cut back by 6 bases and J by 2 bases. This CDR3 comprises 14 residues. From germline, CDR1 is SGDLS and CDR2 YYNGEE. The CDR3 spells CASNPLGQQETQYF. CDR3 nucleotides: TGTGCCAGCAACCCCTTGGGACAGCAAGAGACCCAGTACTTC. The full variable domain, rest sourced from reference TRBV9 and TRBJ2-5, is DSGVTQTPKHLITATGQRVTLRCSPRSGDLSVYWYQQSLDQGLQFLIQYYNGEERAKGNILERFSAQQFPDLHSELNLSSLELGDSALYFCASNPLGQQETQYFGPGTRLLVL.